The 17 T cell receptor beta chains given below trace back to one sample, sequenced in a study of cytomegalovirus exposure and HLA in healthy donors. With 60 Vbeta and 13 Jbeta primers, the PCR was carried out. Generated by immunoSEQ multiplex PCR, the TCRdb table keeps only in-frame clones and is missing some. The sample lists approximately 120,000 clones, roughly four fifths seen once, with 13% in the top ten. The specimen sequenced was PBMCs. The receptor set was obtained from an older woman in good health and CMV-seropositive.

The chain is built from TRBV7-9 and TRBJ1-1; D remains ambiguous. V was shortened by 2 bases and J by 6 bases, with 7 bases between the two germline ends. Germline lookup yields CDR1 SEHNR and CDR2 FQNEAQ (reference sequence). The CDR3 contains 12 residues. CDR3 residues: CASSLRSAEAFF. The CDR3 DNA reads TGTGCCAGCAGCTTAAGGAGCGCTGAAGCTTTCTTT.

The chain couples TRBV5-1 to TRBJ1-4; 7 bases map to TRBD1. Germline V lookup: CDR1 SGHRS, CDR2 YFSETQ. The CDR3 runs to 14 residues. With V trimmed by 5 bases and J by 8 bases, 9 bases remained unmatched. In DNA form, the CDR3 reads TGCGCCAGCAGTCGGACAGGCGAGACGGAAAAACTGTTTTTT. Translated: CASSRTGETEKLFF. The whole variable domain, filled in from reference TRBV5-1 and TRBJ1-4, reads KAGVTQTPRYLIKTRGQQVTLSCSPISGHRSVSWYQQTPGQGLQFLFEYFSETQRNKGNFPGRFSGRQFSNSRSEMNVSTLELGDSALYLCASSRTGETEKLFFGSGTQLSVL.

The V call is TRBV5-1, the J call TRBJ1-2; TRBD1 agrees at 10 bases. Germline V gene lookup returns CDR1 SGHRS and CDR2 YFSETQ. V trimming: 4 bases; J trimming: 7 bases; junction bases outside the gene matches: 10. The CDR3 sequence is 15 residues long. In DNA, the CDR3 is TGCGCCAGCAGCCCGACAGGGGGCCTCTCGCTTGGCTACACCTTC. Protein: CASSPTGGLSLGYTF.

V usage is TRBV6-6 and J usage is TRBJ1-5; D ambiguous. Trimming stripped 5 bases from V and 5 bases from J, with 10 bases between. The CDR3 runs to 13 residues. Per germline, CDR1 MNHNY and CDR2 SVGAGI (reference sequence). CDR3 in amino acids: CASSPGSYQPQHF. The CDR3 region has the DNA TGTGCCAGCAGTCCGGGATCCTATCAGCCCCAGCATTTT.

The V and J genes are TRBV2 and TRBJ1-3; D unresolved. The V end was cut by 5 bases, the J end by 4 bases, with 9 bases between. The CDR3 has 13 amino acids. CDR1 and CDR2 from the germline V gene are SNHLY and FYNNEI. Here the CDR3 DNA reads TGTGCCAGCAGTTGGCAACAGGGAAACACCATATATTTT. It encodes CASSWQQGNTIYF.

The chain employs TRBV10-1 and TRBJ2-7; TRBD2 aligns across 11 bases. The CDR3 has 17 amino acids. V shed 5 bases and J 0 bases; nucleotides not matched to a gene: 9. Germline lookup yields CDR1 WNHNN and CDR2 SYGVQD (reference sequence). Written as DNA, the CDR3 is TGCGCCAGCAGTCACGATCTACTAGCGGGGGCCTCCTACGAGCAGTACTTC. Its translation is CASSHDLLAGASYEQYF.

The chain employs TRBV27 and TRBJ1-1, with no clear D. The germline gives CDR1 MNHEY, CDR2 SMNVEV (reference sequence). Between the trimmed V and J ends, which lost 2 bases and 2 bases, there was a span of 9 bases. The CDR3 is made up of 14 amino acids. DNA of the CDR3: TGTGCCAGCAGTTTAAACGGGGTAAACACTGAAGCTTTCTTT. As protein: CASSLNGVNTEAFF.

CDR3 DNA: TGTGCCAGCAGCTTTGGGAGGGCCTCTGGGGCCAACGTCCTGACTTTC. This gives the protein CASSFGRASGANVLTF. This chain joins TRBV7-6 and TRBJ2-6, with 7 bases fitting TRBD2. V was clipped by 3 bases and J by 0 bases; unmatched bases: 2. Germline V gene data show CDR1 as SGHVS and CDR2 as FNYEAQ. The CDR3 runs 16 residues. Drawing the rest from reference TRBV7-6 and TRBJ2-6, the complete variable domain is GAGVSQSPRYKVTKRGQDVALRCDPISGHVSLYWYRQALGQGPEFLTYFNYEAQQDKSGLPNDRFSAERPEGSISTLTIQRTEQRDSAMYRCASSFGRASGANVLTFGAGSRLTVL.

The rearrangement links TRBV4-1 to TRBJ1-2; D uncertain. V shed 0 bases and J shed 2 bases, with 10 bases lying between them. CDR3 length: 15 residues. From germline, CDR1 is MGHRA and CDR2 YSYEKL. The CDR3 sequence is CASSQEARPNYGYTF. CDR3 bases: TGCGCCAGCAGCCAAGAAGCCAGGCCGAACTATGGCTACACCTTC.

The rearrangement uses TRBV6-1 and TRBJ1-5, with D uncertain. V shed 5 bases and J shed 0 bases, with 11 bases lying between them. Germline assignment: CDR1 MNHNS and CDR2 SASEGT. The CDR3 has 15 residues. This chain's CDR3 is CASSSQLDSNQPQHF. The CDR3 DNA is TGTGCCAGCAGTAGCCAATTAGATAGCAATCAGCCCCAGCATTTT.

This chain joins TRBV29-1 and TRBJ2-1; 7 nucleotides agree with TRBD2. The ends lost 3 bases at V and 2 bases at J; junction bases unmatched: 10. The CDR3 extends over 16 amino acids. Germline assignment: CDR1 SQVTM and CDR2 ANQGSEA. The CDR3 spells CSVDLGSGATYNEQFF. The CDR3 nucleotides read TGCAGCGTTGATTTGGGGAGCGGGGCTACCTACAATGAGCAGTTCTTC.

There are a few counts of this clone. The chain joins TRBV6-5 to TRBJ1-5, with a weak D call TRBD1 (5 bases). Per the germline V gene, CDR1 is MNHEY and CDR2 is SVGAGI. The V end was cut by 6 bases, the J end by 6 bases, with 18 bases between. The CDR3 totals 15 residues. The CDR3 spells CASRRGGTIPQPQHF. CDR3 DNA: TGTGCCAGCAGGCGGGGGGGTACCATCCCTCAGCCCCAGCATTTT.

The rearrangement uses TRBV7-9 and TRBJ1-2; 11 bases align to TRBD1. The CDR3 extends over 13 amino acids. Germline CDR1 reads SEHNR; CDR2 reads FQNEAQ (reference sequence). V lost 4 bases and J lost 8; bases outside the gene matches: 3. The CDR3 loop reads CASSWGQGEGYTF. CDR3 sequence (DNA): TGTGCCAGCAGCTGGGGACAGGGGGAGGGCTACACCTTC.

This clone was observed once. V gene TRBV2 combines with J gene TRBJ2-5; TRBD2 aligns across 13 bases. The assigned J gene may be wrong: the sequence end matches TRBJ2-7 better. Germline lookup yields CDR1 SNHLY and CDR2 FYNNEI. This CDR3 is built from 17 residues. CDR3 amino acids: CASNPGLAGDLPYEQYF. CDR3 nucleotide sequence: TGTGCCAGCAATCCCGGACTAGCGGGAGACCTCCCCTACGAGCAGTACTTC.

The chain joins TRBV5-1 to TRBJ1-1, with TRBD1 identical over 8 bases. This CDR3 has 15 amino acids. V lost 1 base to trimming and J lost 5 bases; unmatched junction nucleotides: 7. Germline assignment: CDR1 SGHRS and CDR2 YFSETQ. The CDR3 region has the DNA TGCGCCAGCAGCTTGACCCAGGGGGCGCGGACTGAAGCTTTCTTT. This translates into CASSLTQGARTEAFF.

The rearrangement joins TRBV19 to TRBJ1-5; 8 nucleotides align to TRBD1. Looked up from germline, CDR1 is LNHDA and CDR2 is SQIVND (reference sequence). Trimming cost V 5 bases and J 6 bases; bases outside gene matches: 15. CDR3 size: 17 residues. The CDR3 DNA sequence: TGTGCCAGTAGTTCCCAATTAGACAGGGGAAGTGTTCAGCCCCAGCATTTT. Its protein is CASSSQLDRGSVQPQHF.

This clone is a singleton in its sample. The gene calls are TRBV12-5 and TRBJ1-2, with 7 bases lining up with TRBD1. Unmatched junction bases numbered 4, after V lost 5 bases and J lost 4 bases. The germline gives CDR1 LGHNT, CDR2 FRNRAP. This CDR3 is built from 13 residues. CDR3: CASGLGTVYGYTF. The CDR3 DNA reads TGTGCTAGTGGTCTCGGGACAGTCTATGGCTACACCTTC.